One sample yielded the 31 T cell receptor beta chains listed below, sequenced in a study of beta chain features in type 1 diabetes. Reverse transcribing all isolated RNA meant expressed TCRB transcripts were sequenced. Measured with immunoSEQ multiplex PCR; TCRdb has only the in-frame clones, and not every one. The table records about 320,000 clones, about 15% of them present only once. The specimen was central memory CD4+ T cells from blood. These receptors originate from a man aged 25-45 years in good health.

The chain links TRBV7-6 to TRBJ2-1; no reliable D call. There are 13 residues in the CDR3. V was clipped by 2 bases and J by 8 bases, with 10 bases between them. The germline V gene has CDR1 SGHVS and CDR2 FNYEAQ. CDR3 sequence reads: CASSLLRSDEQFF. Here the CDR3 DNA reads TGTGCCAGCAGCTTACTCCGCTCCGATGAGCAGTTCTTC.

This clone has more than one count but fewer than ten. J is TRBJ1-6 and V is TRBV27; D uncertain. V shed 3 bases and J shed 7 bases, with 10 bases lying between them. Germline V lookup: CDR1 MNHEY, CDR2 SMNVEV (reference sequence). The CDR3 consists of 14 residues. DNA of the CDR3: TGTGCCAGCAGTTTTTCGAAGGGAAATTCACCCCTCCACTTT. Encoded protein: CASSFSKGNSPLHF.

This clone was observed a few times. The V gene is TRBV7-2, the J gene TRBJ2-3; D gene ambiguous. Between the trimmed V and J ends, which lost 3 bases and 6 bases, there was a span of 10 bases. Per the germline V gene, CDR1 is SGHTA and CDR2 is FQGNSA. The CDR3 runs to 13 residues. DNA for the CDR3: TGTGCCAGCAGCTTTTACTCGCAGGATACGCAGTATTTT. Residues: CASSFYSQDTQYF.

The CDR3 spells CASSQVRGQGASGANVLTF. The DNA for the CDR3 is TGTGCCAGCAGCCAAGTTCGAGGACAGGGGGCCTCTGGGGCCAACGTCCTGACTTTC. The chain employs TRBV4-2 and TRBJ2-6; 11 bases map to TRBD1. V lost 1 base to trimming and J lost 0 bases; unmatched junction nucleotides: 5. CDR3 size: 19 residues. The germline V gene has CDR1 LGHNA and CDR2 YNFKEQ.

This chain uses TRBV5-5 with TRBJ2-2, with no clear D. Trimming cost V 2 bases and J 7 bases, with 15 bases left between them. This CDR3 is built from 15 residues. Germline CDR1 reads SGHKS; CDR2 reads YYEKEE (reference sequence). CDR3 DNA sequence: TGTGCCAGCAGCTTAATGGCCGGGCTTGACGGGGAGCTGTTTTTT. Residues: CASSLMAGLDGELFF.

This clone was detected only a few times. This chain uses TRBV7-6 with TRBJ2-5; the match to TRBD1 covers 10 bases. CDR3 length equals 15 residues. With V trimmed by 5 bases and J by 4 bases, 7 bases remained unmatched. Germline loops: CDR1 SGHVS, CDR2 FNYEAQ. The CDR3 here is CASSPGTGDGETQYF. CDR3 DNA sequence: TGTGCCAGCAGCCCGGGGACAGGGGATGGAGAGACCCAGTACTTC. The whole variable domain, remainder taken from reference TRBV7-6 and TRBJ2-5, is GAGVSQSPRYKVTKRGQDVALRCDPISGHVSLYWYRQALGQGPEFLTYFNYEAQQDKSGLPNDRFSAERPEGSISTLTIQRTEQRDSAMYRCASSPGTGDGETQYFGPGTRLLVL.

The rearrangement joins TRBV4-1 to TRBJ2-1; D might be TRBD2 (5 bases). V lost 5 bases, J lost 0 bases, and 14 bases lay in between. Germline V gives CDR1 MGHRA, CDR2 YSYEKL. The CDR3 sequence is 16 residues long. In nucleotides, the CDR3 is TGCGCCAGCAGCTCCGCCGGCCGGGGCTCCTACAATGAGCAGTTCTTC. Translated, it gives CASSSAGRGSYNEQFF.

V is TRBV10-1 and J is TRBJ2-1; 8 bases are shared with TRBD2. The CDR3 has 15 amino acids. V trimming: 3 bases; J trimming: 8 bases; junction bases outside the gene matches: 9. Germline assignment: CDR1 WNHNN and CDR2 SYGVQD (reference sequence). The CDR3 here is CASSDSAGGADEQFF. The CDR3 DNA is TGCGCCAGCAGTGACTCAGCCGGGGGGGCCGATGAGCAGTTCTTC.

About this clone: This CDR3 is also generated by other DNA sequences in the sample. The genes are TRBV5-1 and TRBJ2-3; 8 nucleotides align to TRBD2. Germline lookup yields CDR1 SGHRS and CDR2 YFSETQ. The V segment lost 3 bases and the J segment 6 bases; nucleotides outside the gene matches: 0. CDR3 length equals 12 residues. This CDR3 reads CASSSSGDTQYF. For the CDR3, the DNA is TGCGCCAGCAGCTCTAGCGGGGATACGCAGTATTTT. The complete variable domain, with remaining parts taken from reference TRBV5-1 and TRBJ2-3, reads KAGVTQTPRYLIKTRGQQVTLSCSPISGHRSVSWYQQTPGQGLQFLFEYFSETQRNKGNFPGRFSGRQFSNSRSEMNVSTLELGDSALYLCASSSSGDTQYFGPGTRLTVL.

With respect to this clone: Other DNA sequences in the same sample also yield this CDR3. The chain recombines TRBV11-2 with TRBJ1-1; D not certain. The length of the CDR3 is 13 residues. Trimming left V 1 base short and J 5 bases short, with 8 bases between. The germline V gene encodes CDR1 SGHAT and CDR2 FQNNGV. CDR3 protein: CASSLGAGTEAFF. CDR3 in DNA: TGTGCCAGCAGCTTAGGAGCGGGAACTGAAGCTTTCTTT.

This clone occurred a few times. The chain is built from TRBV14 and TRBJ2-1, with 7 positions matching TRBD2. This CDR3 has 16 residues. V gave up 5 bases and J gave up 0 bases; unmatched junction bases: 7. Germline CDR1 SGHDN, CDR2 FVKESK. CDR3 sequence reads: CASSKGGSGSYNEQFF. In nucleotides, the CDR3 is TGTGCCAGCAGCAAAGGCGGGAGTGGCTCCTACAATGAGCAGTTCTTC.

This clone was seen a few times. The V gene is TRBV21-1, the J gene TRBJ2-7; the DNA was not used to check the table's D call, TRBD2. TRBV21-1 is an annotated pseudogene. The CDR3 is made up of 16 amino acids. The CDR3 DNA sequence: TGTGCCAGCAGCAAATTCCGGGGGGCGCCGTCCTACGAGCAGTACTTC. Translating it yields CASSKFRGAPSYEQYF.

Concerning this clone itself: One junction end does not reproduce the germline sequence, and a read error may be involved. The genes are TRBV7-7 and TRBJ2-1; D ambiguous. The CDR3 length is 13 residues. CDR1 SSHAT and CDR2 FNYEAQ come from the germline V gene (reference sequence). The CDR3 DNA reads TGTGCTAGCAGCTTAGGTATTATCAATGAGCAGTTCTTC. It translates to CASSLGIINEQFF.

This clone has more than one count but fewer than ten. The chain recombines TRBV4-3 with TRBJ2-3, with 10 bases aligning to TRBD2. Germline CDR1 reads LGHNA; CDR2 reads YSLEER. The length of the CDR3 is 17 residues. The ends lost 1 base at V and 2 bases at J; junction bases unmatched: 6. The CDR3 DNA reads TGCGCCAGCAGCCAAGGGGCTAGCGGGAGTCACACAGATACGCAGTATTTT. Translated, it gives CASSQGASGSHTDTQYF.

This clone was seen a handful of times. The J gene is TRBJ2-1, the V gene TRBV7-3, with 7 bases matching TRBD1. This CDR3 has 11 amino acids. The ends lost 5 bases at V and 10 bases at J; junction bases unmatched: 2. CDR1 is SGHTA and CDR2 is FQGTGA in the germline V gene. Here the CDR3 reads CASSPDREQFF. In DNA, the CDR3 is TGTGCCAGCAGCCCGGACAGGGAGCAGTTCTTC.

Notes on this clone: An end of the junction does not agree with germline; a read error may underlie this. The chain couples TRBV19 to TRBJ2-1; D might be TRBD1 (5 bases). In germline, CDR1 is LNHDA, CDR2 SQIVND (reference sequence). The CDR3 is made up of 12 amino acids. The CDR3: CASSIKMGRGVF. The CDR3 DNA follows: TGTGCCAGTAGTATAAAAATGGGGCGCGGAGTCTTC. The full variable domain, completed using reference TRBV19 and TRBJ2-1, is DGGITQSPKYLFRKEGQNVTLSCEQNLNHDAMYWYRQDPGQGLRLIYYSQIVNDFQKGDIAEGYSVSREKKESFPLTVTSAQKNPTAFYLCASSIKMGRGVFGPGTRLTVL.

This clone occurred many times. The genes are TRBV14 and TRBJ2-5, with 10 nucleotides matching TRBD1. The CDR3 contains 17 residues. In germline, CDR1 is SGHDN, CDR2 FVKESK. V lost 3 bases and J lost 6; bases outside the gene matches: 13. CDR3 loop: CASSQFTGTGETKTQYF. CDR3 DNA: TGTGCCAGCAGCCAGTTCACCGGGACAGGGGAGACCAAGACCCAGTACTTC.

The chain is built from TRBV19 and TRBJ1-1; D remains ambiguous. Trimming removed 6 bases at V and 0 bases at J, with 8 bases between. The CDR3 extends over 13 amino acids. CDR1 is LNHDA and CDR2 is SQIVND in the germline V gene (reference sequence). CDR3 in amino acids: CASSAAVNTEAFF. The CDR3 nucleotides are TGTGCCAGTAGCGCCGCAGTGAACACTGAAGCTTTCTTT.

CDR3 bases: TGTGCCAGCAGCCCCATCGGAGGAAAAGGCTACACCTTC. It yields the protein CASSPIGGKGYTF. V usage is TRBV7-9 and J usage is TRBJ1-2, with no clear D. CDR3 length equals 13 residues. The V and J ends lost 5 bases and 8 bases respectively, with 15 bases between them. The germline V gene encodes CDR1 SEHNR and CDR2 FQNEAQ (reference sequence).

V usage is TRBV27 and J usage is TRBJ2-2, with 8 bases fitting TRBD2. Trimming took 3 bases from V and 1 from J; bases not matched to a gene: 7. Germline values: CDR1 MNHEY, CDR2 SMNVEV (reference sequence). CDR3 size: 17 residues. The CDR3 is CASSFEASGWNTGELFF. The CDR3 nucleotides are TGTGCCAGCAGTTTTGAGGCTAGCGGGTGGAACACCGGGGAGCTGTTTTTT.

The table lists this clone with a few counts. The chain uses TRBV11-3 and TRBJ2-1; maybe TRBD2 (5 bases). CDR3 length: 13 residues. Germline CDR1 SGHNT, CDR2 YENEEA. V lost 3 bases and J 9 bases, leaving 12 bases between the germline ends. CDR3 loop: CASSLEESVEQFF. The CDR3 region has the DNA TGTGCCAGCAGCTTGGAGGAGAGTGTTGAGCAGTTCTTC.

This rearrangement joins TRBV7-2 to TRBJ2-7; 9 nucleotides match TRBD2. This CDR3 has 15 amino acids. Germline-derived CDR1 and CDR2 are SGHTA and FQGNSA. Losses at the gene ends were 5 bases for V and 2 bases for J; bases not matched to a gene: 7. CDR3 amino acids: CASSVGLALAYEQYF. CDR3 nucleotide sequence: TGTGCCAGCAGCGTCGGACTAGCGCTAGCCTACGAGCAGTACTTC.

In this sample, this clone turned up a few times. The chain combines TRBV5-1 with TRBJ1-1; 10 bases align to TRBD1. The CDR3 contains 15 residues. Germline CDR1 is SGHRS and CDR2 is YFSETQ. The V gene end was trimmed by 0 bases and the J gene end by 5 bases; junction bases not matched to a gene: 4. For the CDR3, the DNA is TGCGCCAGCAGCTTGGACGGACAGGGGGGTACTGAAGCTTTCTTT. Translating it yields CASSLDGQGGTEAFF.

This chain uses TRBV25-1 with TRBJ2-1, with 7 bases identical to TRBD2. The CDR3 is made up of 16 amino acids. V lost 3 bases to trimming and J lost 8 bases; unmatched junction nucleotides: 13. Per the germline V gene, CDR1 is MGHDK and CDR2 is SYGVNS. The CDR3: CASSDWKAGSFDEQFF. CDR3 sequence (DNA): TGTGCCAGCAGTGATTGGAAAGCGGGAAGCTTTGATGAGCAGTTCTTC.

This clone was counted only a few times. This sequence joins TRBV6-5 and TRBJ2-5; possibly TRBD1 or TRBD2 for D (6 bases each). The CDR3 sequence is 14 residues long. Germline loops: CDR1 MNHEY, CDR2 SVGAGI. Trimming left V 7 bases short and J 5 bases short, with 17 bases between. The CDR3 sequence is CASNELGGLETQYF. Here the CDR3 DNA reads TGTGCCAGCAATGAATTGGGGGGCTTGGAGACCCAGTACTTC.

The chain joins TRBV7-9 to TRBJ2-2; no reliable D call. Germline CDR1 and CDR2: SEHNR and FQNEAQ (reference sequence). CDR3 size: 15 residues. The germline V and J ends were trimmed by 2 bases and 4 bases, with 11 bases remaining between them. The CDR3 loop is CASSLKPDRTGELFF. The CDR3 coding sequence is TGTGCCAGCAGCTTAAAGCCAGACCGCACCGGGGAGCTGTTTTTT.

The gene calls are TRBV5-1 and TRBJ2-6; D is unresolved. Per germline, CDR1 SGHRS and CDR2 YFSETQ. V lost 0 bases and J lost 1, with 11 bases in between. CDR3 length: 17 residues. CDR3 amino acids: CASSLAPSYSGANVLTF. The CDR3 coding sequence is TGCGCCAGCAGCTTGGCCCCATCCTATTCTGGGGCCAACGTCCTGACTTTC.

The chain uses TRBV11-1 and TRBJ1-1; D is ambiguous. Germline V lookup: CDR1 SGHAT, CDR2 FQDESV (reference sequence). Trimming stripped 1 base from V and 1 base from J, with 4 bases between. CDR3 length equals 13 residues. The CDR3 sequence: CASSLVENTEAFF. CDR3 nucleotide sequence: TGTGCCAGCAGCTTAGTTGAGAACACTGAAGCTTTCTTT.

This chain uses TRBV5-1 with TRBJ2-1, with a tentative D call TRBD1 (5 bases). Between the trimmed V and J ends, which lost 4 bases and 8 bases, there was a span of 10 bases. From germline, CDR1 is SGHRS and CDR2 YFSETQ. The CDR3 is 12 amino acids. The CDR3 DNA is TGCGCCAGCAGCACAATAGGGGATGAGCAGTTCTTC. As protein: CASSTIGDEQFF.

V gene TRBV9 combines with J gene TRBJ2-3, with no clear D. This CDR3 has 14 residues. Germline CDR1 and CDR2: SGDLS and YYNGEE. V dropped 4 bases and J dropped 0 bases, with 9 bases sitting between them. The CDR3 bases are TGTGCCAGCAGCTTGCAACCTAGCACAGATACGCAGTATTTT. Translation: CASSLQPSTDTQYF.

This clone occurred many times. J is TRBJ2-1 and V is TRBV15, with TRBD2 matching 12 bases. CDR3 length: 13 residues. Trimming cost V 8 bases and J 8 bases; bases outside gene matches: 4. Per germline, CDR1 LNHNV and CDR2 YYDKDF (reference sequence). For the CDR3, the DNA is TGTGCCACCCGGACTAGCGGGATCGATGAGCAGTTCTTC. Protein product: CATRTSGIDEQFF.